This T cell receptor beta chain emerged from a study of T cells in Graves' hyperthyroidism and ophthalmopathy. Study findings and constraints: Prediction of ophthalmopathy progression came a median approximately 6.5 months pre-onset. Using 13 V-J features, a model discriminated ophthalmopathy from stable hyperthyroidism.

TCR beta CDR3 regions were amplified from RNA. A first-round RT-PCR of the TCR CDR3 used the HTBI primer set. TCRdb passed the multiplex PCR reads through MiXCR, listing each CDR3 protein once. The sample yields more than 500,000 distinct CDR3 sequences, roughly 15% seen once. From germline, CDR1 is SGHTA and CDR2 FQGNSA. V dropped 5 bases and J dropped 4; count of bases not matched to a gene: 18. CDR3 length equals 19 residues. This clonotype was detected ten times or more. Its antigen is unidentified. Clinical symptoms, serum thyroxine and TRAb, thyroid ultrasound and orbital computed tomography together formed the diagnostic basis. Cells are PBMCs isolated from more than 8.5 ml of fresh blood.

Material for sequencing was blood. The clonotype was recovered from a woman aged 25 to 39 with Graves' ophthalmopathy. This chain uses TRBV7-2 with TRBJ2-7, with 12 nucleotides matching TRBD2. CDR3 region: CASSPHPTSGRGIFYEQYF. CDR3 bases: TGTGCCAGCAGCCCCCACCCGACTAGCGGGAGAGGAATTTTTTACGAGCAGTACTTC.